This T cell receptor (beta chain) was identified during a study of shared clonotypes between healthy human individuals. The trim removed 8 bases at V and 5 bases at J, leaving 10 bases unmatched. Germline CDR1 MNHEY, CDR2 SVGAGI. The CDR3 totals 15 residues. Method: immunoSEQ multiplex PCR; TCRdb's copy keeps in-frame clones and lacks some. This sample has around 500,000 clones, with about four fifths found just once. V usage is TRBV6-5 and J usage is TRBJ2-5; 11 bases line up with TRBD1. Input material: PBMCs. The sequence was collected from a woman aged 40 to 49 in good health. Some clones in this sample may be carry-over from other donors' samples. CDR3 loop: CASGNGQGARETQYF. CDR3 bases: TGTGCCAGCGGAAACGGACAGGGGGCGCGGGAGACCCAGTACTTC.